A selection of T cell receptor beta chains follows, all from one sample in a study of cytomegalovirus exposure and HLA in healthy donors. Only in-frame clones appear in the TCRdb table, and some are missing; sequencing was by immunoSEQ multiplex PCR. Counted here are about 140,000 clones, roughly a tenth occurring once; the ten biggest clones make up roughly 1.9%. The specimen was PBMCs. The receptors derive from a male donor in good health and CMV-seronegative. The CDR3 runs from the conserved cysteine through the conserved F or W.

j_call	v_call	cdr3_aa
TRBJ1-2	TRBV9	CASSVESIADYGYTF
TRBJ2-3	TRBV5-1	CASSLVAGRATDTQYF
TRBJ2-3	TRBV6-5	CASSYGLGVTDTQYF
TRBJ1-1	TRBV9	CASSVGGWPLNTEAFF
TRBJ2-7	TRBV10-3	CAISEPDRVTYEQYF
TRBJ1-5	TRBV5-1	CASSVSGARYQPQHF
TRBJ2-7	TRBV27	CASSLGGRPHEQYF
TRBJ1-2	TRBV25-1	CASSDRQGVNYGYTF
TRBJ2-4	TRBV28	CASTGGRGKNIQYF
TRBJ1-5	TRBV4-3	CASSQDLEGQLNQPQHF
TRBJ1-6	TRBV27	CASSSGQGWVLSLHF
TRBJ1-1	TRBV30	CAWARDRGTEAFF
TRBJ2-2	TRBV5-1	CASSLASGRKNTGELFF
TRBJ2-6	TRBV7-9	CASSTGGSPGANVLTF
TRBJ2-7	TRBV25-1	CASSDATGSVWVEQYF
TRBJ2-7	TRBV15	CATSRDWREQYF
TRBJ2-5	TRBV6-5	CASSQGQGWQYF
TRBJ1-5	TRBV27	CASSFDGQGNQPQHF
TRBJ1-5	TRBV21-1	CASSPRGGTTGDFDQPQHF
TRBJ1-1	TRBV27	CASSRQGVGTEAFF
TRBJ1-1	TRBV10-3	CAISAGTQAFF
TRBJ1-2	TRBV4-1	CVSSPLLNRDYGYTF
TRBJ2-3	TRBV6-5	CASSLDRGSDTQYF
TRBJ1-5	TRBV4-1	CASSQARFQPQHF
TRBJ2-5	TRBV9	CASSTTPAEQETQYF
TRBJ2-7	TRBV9	CASSVGGQGAYEQYF